A selection of T cell receptor beta chains follows, all from one sample in a study of cytomegalovirus exposure and HLA in healthy donors. TCRdb's table, derived via immunoSEQ multiplex PCR, lists solely in-frame clones and lacks some. The table lists about 120,000 clones, over 65% of them singletons. Specimen: PBMCs. The receptors originated from a woman aged 30 to 39 in good health and CMV-seronegative. The CDR3 runs from the conserved cysteine through the conserved F or W. Each record gives: V gene, D gene, J gene, clone size, CDR3 protein, CDR3 DNA. A D gene is named only where the DNA matches it firmly. Part of the rows lack a size; the others show once, few, many or a class for expanded clones.

>TRBV19|-|TRBJ1-5|few
CASTPTGPLGRAQHF
TGTGCCAGTACCCCAACAGGGCCCCTCGGTAGGGCCCAGCATTTT
>TRBV7-9|-|TRBJ2-7|few
CASRGTQNYEQYF
TGTGCCAGCAGAGGGACACAAAACTACGAGCAGTACTTC
>TRBV6-6|TRBD1|TRBJ1-5|few
CASRTGDQPQHF
TGTGCCAGCAGGACAGGGGATCAGCCCCAGCATTTT
>TRBV30|-|TRBJ2-3|-
CAWSVRQVSDTQYF
TGTGCCTGGAGTGTACGACAGGTCTCAGATACGCAGTATTTT
>TRBV10-3|TRBD2|TRBJ2-7|-
CAISESSGRAHEQYF
TGTGCCATCAGTGAGTCAAGCGGGAGAGCTCACGAGCAGTACTTC
>TRBV5-1|TRBD2|TRBJ2-1|-
CASSVSPGLVQNEQFF
TGCGCCAGCAGCGTATCCCCGGGACTAGTTCAAAATGAGCAGTTCTTC
>TRBV6-5|TRBD1|TRBJ2-7|-
CATTRRDSFPYEQYF
TGTGCCACAACCCGCCGGGACAGTTTTCCCTACGAGCAGTACTTC
>TRBV6-5|TRBD2|TRBJ2-1|-
CASSPRGAYNEQFF
TGTGCCAGCAGTCCCCGGGGGGCCTACAATGAGCAGTTCTTC
>TRBV5-6|-|TRBJ2-6|-
CASSRRGGFSGANVLTF
TGTGCCAGCAGCCGACGCGGCGGGTTCTCTGGGGCCAACGTCCTGACTTTC
>TRBV5-6|TRBD1|TRBJ2-5|-
CASSLRQGRETQYF
TGTGCCAGCAGCTTAAGACAGGGAAGGGAGACCCAGTACTTC
>TRBV9|-|TRBJ1-3|few
CASSADISSGNTIYF
TGTGCCAGCAGCGCAGACATAAGCTCTGGAAACACCATATATTTT